This T cell receptor (beta chain) is from a study of shared clonotypes between healthy human individuals. Study-level findings and limits: Specimens sampled were limited to blood, with tissue repertoires likely differing. Against clonotypes common to all four donors, non-shared ones had lower generation probabilities. Clonotype sharing across several donors was observed for around 5% of naive CD4 clonotypes.

Germline assignment: CDR1 MDHEN and CDR2 SYDVKM. The length of the CDR3 is 10 residues. V was cut by 7 bases and J by 5 bases, with 2 bases left in between. On this clone: The antigen is undetermined.

In the authors' workflow: Filtering of immunoSEQ junctional sequences could not match full-length read filtering. TCRdb keeps only in-frame clones here, not all; method: immunoSEQ multiplex PCR. V and J calls and clone size are given by that table; D and trimming were obtained from the DNA. The sample shows around 610,000 clones, 90% to 97% of them seen only once. Naive CD8 isolation took CD45RO-negative cells positively selected for CCR7 and excluded terminally differentiated effector memory CD45RA+ cells. The rearrangement joins TRBV28 to TRBJ1-4; D not certain. The specimen sequenced was naive CD8+ T cells sorted from blood. This sequence was found in a young woman in good health. The CDR3 spells CASKNEKLFF. For the CDR3, the DNA is TGTGCCAGCAAGAATGAAAAACTGTTTTTT. Using reference TRBV28 and TRBJ1-4 for the parts outside the CDR3, the full variable domain is DVKVTQSSRYLVKRTGEKVFLECVQDMDHENMFWYRQDPGLGLRLIYFSYDVKMKEKGDIPEGYSVSREKKERFSLILESASTNQTSMYLCASKNEKLFFGSGTQLSVL.